The 13 T cell receptor beta chains below all came from one sample that was sequenced in a study of CD8+ T cells in alopecia areata. The treatment is: oral pan-JAK inhibitor, 5-10 mg twice daily. cDNA prepared by RNA extraction and subsequent reverse transcription served as the template for sequencing. Data came from immunoSEQ multiplex PCR; TCRdb stores just in-frame clones and leaves some out. Among some 220,000 clones listed, less than 75% were seen once. The sample here was CD4+ T cells sorted from blood, taken at week 4, from a patient treated with tofacitinib. All receptors derive from a human donor with alopecia areata.

Worth noting for this clone: The junction departs from germline at one end; a sequencing error may be responsible. This chain uses TRBV25-1 with TRBJ2-7; no firm D call. CDR1 is MGHDK, CDR2 SYGVNS, per germline. This CDR3 spans 15 amino acids. The CDR3 protein is CASSEFGRASDEQYF. Written as DNA, the CDR3 is TGTGCCAGCAGTGAATTCGGTAGGGCCTCCGACGAGCAGTACTTC.

The rearrangement joins TRBV19 to TRBJ2-7, with 9 bases that match TRBD1. With 10 bases clipped from V and 7 bases from J, the junction kept 11 bases outside the gene matches. The CDR3 covers 13 residues. Germline CDR1 reads LNHDA; CDR2 reads SQIVND (reference sequence). CDR3 nucleotide sequence: TGTGCCACCGCCGGGACAGGGTTGCGGGAGCAGTACTTC. Encoded protein: CATAGTGLREQYF.

This clone was seen only a few times. CDR3 region: CASSLDSGDYGYTF. For the CDR3, the DNA is TGTGCCAGCAGCCTCGACTCGGGTGACTATGGCTACACCTTC. The chain recombines TRBV7-2 with TRBJ1-2; D gene uncertain. This CDR3 is 14 amino acids long. The germline gives CDR1 SGHTA, CDR2 FQGNSA. V lost 5 bases and J lost 3, with 13 bases in between. The full variable domain, with the rest looked up from reference TRBV7-2 and TRBJ1-2, is GAGVSQSPSNKVTEKGKDVELRCDPISGHTALYWYRQSLGQGLEFLIYFQGNSAPDKSGLPSDRFSAERTGGSVSTLTIQRTQQEDSAVYLCASSLDSGDYGYTFGSGTRLTVV.

This clone occurred once. The rearrangement joins TRBV6-5 to TRBJ2-6; D unresolved. The ends were cut back, 5 bases at V and 0 bases at J, with 5 bases in the middle. Germline CDR1 MNHEY, CDR2 SVGAGI. This CDR3 is 14 amino acids long. The CDR3 region is CASSPLSGANVLTF. The CDR3, as DNA: TGTGCCAGCAGTCCACTCTCTGGGGCCAACGTCCTGACTTTC.

The chain is built from TRBV2 and TRBJ2-4, with D uncertain. Germline V gene lookup returns CDR1 SNHLY and CDR2 FYNNEI. Trimming pared 3 bases from V and 1 base from J, leaving 7 bases between. CDR3 size: 14 residues. The CDR3 sequence is CASSDGLAKNIQYF. CDR3 in DNA: TGTGCCAGCAGTGACGGCCTTGCCAAAAACATTCAGTACTTC.

The chain recombines TRBV28 with TRBJ2-5; TRBD1 might be the D (5 bases). The CDR3 covers 15 residues. Trimming pared 1 base from V and 6 bases from J, leaving 15 bases between. Germline loops: CDR1 MDHEN, CDR2 SYDVKM. This CDR3 reads CASSLFGQGIKTQYF. CDR3 nucleotide sequence: TGTGCCAGCAGTTTATTTGGCCAGGGCATAAAGACCCAGTACTTC.

This clone was detected ten times or more. This sequence joins TRBV18 and TRBJ2-2, with 9 bases lining up with TRBD2. The CDR3 is 14 amino acids. Unmatched junction bases numbered 6, after V lost 8 bases and J lost 5 bases. CDR1 is KGHSH and CDR2 is LQKENI in the germline V gene. This CDR3 is CASTLAGRTGELFF. For the CDR3, the DNA is TGTGCCAGCACCCTAGCGGGGCGGACCGGGGAGCTGTTTTTT.

The J gene is TRBJ1-2, the V gene TRBV4-3; tentatively, D is TRBD1 (5 bases). In germline, CDR1 is LGHNA, CDR2 YSLEER. This CDR3 has 15 residues. With 0 bases removed from V and 4 bases from J, the gap between germline ends came to 12 bases. In nucleotides, the CDR3 is TGCGCCAGCAGCCAAGACTTCGGGGGTAGCTATGGCTACACCTTC. Protein: CASSQDFGGSYGYTF.

The V call is TRBV20-1, the J call TRBJ1-1, with D unclear. V shed 4 bases and J shed 11 bases, with 14 bases lying between them. CDR1 and CDR2 from the germline V gene are DFQATT and SNEGSKA (reference sequence). CDR3 length: 11 amino acids. The DNA for the CDR3 is TGCAGTGCTAAATCTACGGAAGGGGCTTTCTTT. This translates into CSAKSTEGAFF.

This clone has just one count. The chain employs TRBV29-1 and TRBJ2-3; 12 bases are a match to TRBD2. CDR3 size: 16 residues. Germline-derived CDR1 and CDR2 are SQVTM and ANQGSEA. The V gene end was trimmed by 6 bases and the J gene end by 3 bases; junction bases not matched to a gene: 10. In DNA form, the CDR3 reads TGCAGCGTCCTACCGACTAGCGGGGGTGTGACAGATACGCAGTATTTT. Translating it yields CSVLPTSGGVTDTQYF.

The V gene is TRBV23-1, the J gene TRBJ2-5; weak D call: TRBD2 (6 bases). TRBV23-1 is designated an ORF whose function remains uncertain. Trimming took off 6 bases at V and 5 bases at J, with 16 bases between the two ends. The CDR3 is 14 residues long. The CDR3 reads CASRRGRARETQYF. CDR3 DNA sequence: TGCGCCAGCAGGCGGGGCAGGGCTCGGGAGACCCAGTACTTC.

The V and J genes are TRBV7-2 and TRBJ2-3, with D perhaps TRBD1 or TRBD2 (6 bases each). Germline V CDR1 and CDR2: SGHTA, FQGNSA. V gave up 5 bases and J gave up 6 bases, with 12 bases separating them. This CDR3 region has 13 residues. DNA of the CDR3: TGTGCCAGCAGCCCCGGGGGCCGGGATACGCAGTATTTT. Protein sequence: CASSPGGRDTQYF.

The genes are TRBV19 and TRBJ1-5; D gene unclear. Germline loops: CDR1 LNHDA, CDR2 SQIVND (reference sequence). Trimming shortened V by 6 bases and J by 4 bases, and 10 bases separated the two germline ends. This CDR3 spans 13 amino acids. Written as DNA, the CDR3 is TGTGCCAGTAGCCCTACAGCTAATCAGCCCCAGCATTTT. Translated, it gives CASSPTANQPQHF.